This TCR beta chain is from a study of beta chain features in type 1 diabetes. Study at large: Cell yields, age and gender were similar between patients and healthy donors.

Only a few counts were recorded for this clone. Isolated RNA was reverse transcribed in full, so expressed TCRB transcripts were sequenced. The data were produced by immunoSEQ multiplex PCR, yet TCRdb's version contains in-frame clones alone and is incomplete. This repertoire shows hundreds of thousands of clones, around 10% found once; its top ten account for 0.046%. The sequence was obtained from a woman between 18 and 30 years old in good health. Sequencing was done on a sample of naive CD4+ T cells from blood.

CDR3 bases: TGTGCCACCAGCAGAGAGAGGGCGAGGGGAGAGACCCAGTACTTC. It specifies CATSRERARGETQYF. V is TRBV15 and J is TRBJ2-5; TRBD1 or TRBD2 may be the D gene (5 bases each). The germline CDR1 and CDR2 sequences are LNHNV and YYDKDF (reference sequence). The CDR3 totals 15 residues. With 0 bases removed from V and 4 bases from J, the gap between germline ends came to 12 bases.